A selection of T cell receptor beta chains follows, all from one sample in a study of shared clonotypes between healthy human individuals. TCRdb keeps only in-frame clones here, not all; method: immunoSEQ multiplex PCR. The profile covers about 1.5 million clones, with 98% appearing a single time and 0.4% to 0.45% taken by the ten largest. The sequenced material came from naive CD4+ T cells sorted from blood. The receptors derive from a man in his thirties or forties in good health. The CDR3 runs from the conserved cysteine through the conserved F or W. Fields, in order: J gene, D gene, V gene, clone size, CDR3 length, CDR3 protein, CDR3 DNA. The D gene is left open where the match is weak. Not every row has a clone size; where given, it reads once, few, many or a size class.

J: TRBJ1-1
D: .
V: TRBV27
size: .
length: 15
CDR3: CASRLNRVRNTEAFF
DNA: TGTGCCAGCAGATTAAACAGGGTAAGGAACACTGAAGCTTTCTTT

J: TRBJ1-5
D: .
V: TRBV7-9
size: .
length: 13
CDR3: CASSLDGGWPQHF
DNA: TGTGCCAGCAGCTTAGACGGGGGTTGGCCCCAGCATTTT

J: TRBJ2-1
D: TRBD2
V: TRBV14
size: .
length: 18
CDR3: CASSQTGLAGDRSREQFF
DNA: TGTGCCAGCAGCCAAACGGGACTAGCGGGAGACCGGAGCAGAGAGCAGTTCTTC

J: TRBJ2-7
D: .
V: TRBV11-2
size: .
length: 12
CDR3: CASSLDVLEQYF
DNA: TGTGCCAGCAGCTTAGATGTCCTTGAGCAGTACTTC

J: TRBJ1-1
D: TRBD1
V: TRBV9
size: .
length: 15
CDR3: CASSVTGGLDTEAFF
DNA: TGTGCCAGCAGCGTAACAGGGGGCTTGGACACTGAAGCTTTCTTT

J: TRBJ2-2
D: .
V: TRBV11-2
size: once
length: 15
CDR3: CASSFGRGNTGELFF
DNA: TGTGCCAGCAGCTTTGGCAGGGGGAACACCGGGGAGCTGTTTTTT

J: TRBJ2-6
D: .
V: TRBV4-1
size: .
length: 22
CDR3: CASSQDSGFAWGLGSGANVLTF
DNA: TGCGCCAGCAGCCAAGATTCAGGTTTTGCATGGGGGCTAGGCTCTGGGGCCAACGTCCTGACTTTC

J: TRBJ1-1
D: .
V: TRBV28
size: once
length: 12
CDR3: CASRAGITEAFF
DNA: TGTGCCAGCCGGGCAGGGATAACTGAAGCTTTCTTT

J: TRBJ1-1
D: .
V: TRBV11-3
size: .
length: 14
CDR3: CASSLGGTNTEAFF
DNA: TGTGCCAGCAGCTTGGGTGGGACGAACACTGAAGCTTTCTTT

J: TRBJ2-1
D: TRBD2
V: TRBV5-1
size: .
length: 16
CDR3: CASSWGLAGGYNEQFF
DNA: TGCGCCAGCAGCTGGGGCCTAGCGGGGGGCTACAATGAGCAGTTCTTC

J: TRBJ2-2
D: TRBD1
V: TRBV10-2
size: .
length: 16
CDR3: CASSTEGTAYTGELFF
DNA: TGCGCCAGCAGTACCGAGGGGACAGCCTATACCGGGGAGCTGTTTTTT

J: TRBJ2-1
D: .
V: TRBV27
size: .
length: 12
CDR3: CASTPSLREQFF
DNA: TGTGCCAGCACCCCCTCGCTAAGGGAGCAGTTCTTC

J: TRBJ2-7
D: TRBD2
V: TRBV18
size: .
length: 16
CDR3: CASSPPGGGRFDEQYF
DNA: TGTGCCAGCTCACCACCGGGCGGGGGGAGATTCGACGAGCAGTACTTC

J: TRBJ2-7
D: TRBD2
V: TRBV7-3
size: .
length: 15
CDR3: CASSSGETSAYEQYF
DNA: TGTGCCAGCAGCTCCGGCGAGACTAGCGCCTACGAGCAGTACTTC

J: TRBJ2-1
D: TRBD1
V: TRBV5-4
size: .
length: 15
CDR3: CASSTAVTGYNEQFF
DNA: TGTGCCAGCAGCACGGCCGTGACAGGGTACAATGAGCAGTTCTTC

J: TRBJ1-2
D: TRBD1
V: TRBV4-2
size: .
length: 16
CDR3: CASSQKKTGGNYGYTF
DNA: TGTGCCAGCAGCCAAAAAAAGACAGGGGGGAACTATGGCTACACCTTC

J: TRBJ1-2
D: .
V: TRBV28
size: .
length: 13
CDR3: CASSLRTHYGYTF
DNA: TGTGCCAGCAGTCTTCGGACACATTATGGCTACACCTTC

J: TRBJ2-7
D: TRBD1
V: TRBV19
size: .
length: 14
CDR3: CASRTGTGVYEQYF
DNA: TGTGCCAGTAGAACCGGGACAGGGGTTTACGAGCAGTACTTC

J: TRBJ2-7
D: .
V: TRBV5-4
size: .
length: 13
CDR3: CASSLAYSYEQYF
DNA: TGTGCCAGCAGCCTAGCTTACTCCTACGAGCAGTACTTC

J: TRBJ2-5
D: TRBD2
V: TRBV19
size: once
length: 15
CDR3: CASSIVAGGGETQYF
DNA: TGTGCCAGTAGTATCGTAGCGGGAGGAGGAGAGACCCAGTACTTC

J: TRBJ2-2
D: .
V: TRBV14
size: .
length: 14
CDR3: CASSTQGPPGELFF
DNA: TGTGCCAGCAGCACCCAGGGTCCCCCCGGGGAGCTGTTTTTT